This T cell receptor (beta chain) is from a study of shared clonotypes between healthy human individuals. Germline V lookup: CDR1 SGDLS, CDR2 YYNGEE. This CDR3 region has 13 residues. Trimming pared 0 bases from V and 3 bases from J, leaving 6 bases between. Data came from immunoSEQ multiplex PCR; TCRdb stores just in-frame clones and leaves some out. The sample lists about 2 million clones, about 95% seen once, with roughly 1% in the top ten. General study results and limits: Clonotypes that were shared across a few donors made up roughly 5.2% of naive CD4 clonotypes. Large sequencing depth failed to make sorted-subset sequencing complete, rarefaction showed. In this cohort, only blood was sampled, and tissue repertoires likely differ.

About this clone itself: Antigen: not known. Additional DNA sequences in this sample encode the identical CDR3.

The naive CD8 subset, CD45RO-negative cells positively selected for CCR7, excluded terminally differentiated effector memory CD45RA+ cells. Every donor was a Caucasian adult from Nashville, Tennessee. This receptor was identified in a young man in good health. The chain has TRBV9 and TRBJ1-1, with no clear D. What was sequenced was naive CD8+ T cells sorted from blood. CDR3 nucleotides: TGTGCCAGCAGCGTAGGAGGTTACACTGAAGCTTTCTTT. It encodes CASSVGGYTEAFF.